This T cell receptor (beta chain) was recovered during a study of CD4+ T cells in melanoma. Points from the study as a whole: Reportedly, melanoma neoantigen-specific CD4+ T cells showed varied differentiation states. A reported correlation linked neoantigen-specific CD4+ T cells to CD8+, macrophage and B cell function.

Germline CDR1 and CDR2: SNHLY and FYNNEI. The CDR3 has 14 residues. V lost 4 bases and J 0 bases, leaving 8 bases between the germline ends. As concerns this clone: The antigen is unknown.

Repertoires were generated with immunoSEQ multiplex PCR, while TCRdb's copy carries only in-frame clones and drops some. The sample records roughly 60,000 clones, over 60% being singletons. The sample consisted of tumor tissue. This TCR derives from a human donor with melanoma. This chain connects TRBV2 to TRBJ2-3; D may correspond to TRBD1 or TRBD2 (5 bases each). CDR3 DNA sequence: TGTGCCAGCAGTGGGGACCGCAGCACAGATACGCAGTATTTT. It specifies CASSGDRSTDTQYF.